These 17 T cell receptor beta chains were sequenced from one sample in a study of identical twins. MiXCR, run by TCRdb on the 5' RACE reads, gives a single entry per CDR3 protein. Among some 1,700,000 distinct CDR3 sequences listed, about 31% were seen once. Sequenced material: cord blood. Receptors were obtained from a newborn girl in good health.

This chain uses TRBV14 with TRBJ2-1, with a tentative D call TRBD2 (6 bases). Germline lookup yields CDR1 SGHDN and CDR2 FVKESK. Deletions cut 2 bases from V and 5 bases from J, with 10 bases between. CDR3 length equals 14 residues. The CDR3 here is CASSQLAFHNEQFF. CDR3 in DNA: TGTGCCAGCAGCCAACTAGCGTTCCACAATGAGCAGTTCTTC.

This clonotype was observed a few times. The chain uses TRBV2 and TRBJ2-1, with TRBD2 matching 8 bases. The CDR3 contains 14 residues. V trimming: 6 bases; J trimming: 6 bases; junction bases outside the gene matches: 7. The germline V gene has CDR1 SNHLY and CDR2 FYNNEI. As DNA, the CDR3 is TGTGCCAGCAGACCGCGGGAGGATCTCAATGAGCAGTTCTTC. As protein: CASRPREDLNEQFF.

V and J are TRBV10-3 and TRBJ1-5; TRBD1 might be the D (6 bases). In germline, CDR1 is ENHRY, CDR2 SYGVKD. Trimming stripped 9 bases from V and 3 bases from J, with 12 bases between. This CDR3 is built from 13 residues. The CDR3 sequence: CAIRAGANQPQHF. The CDR3 bases are TGTGCCATTAGGGCAGGGGCCAATCAGCCCCAGCATTTT.

The chain is built from TRBV4-1 and TRBJ2-1; D remains ambiguous. Between the trimmed V and J ends, which lost 3 bases and 4 bases, there was a span of 13 bases. CDR3 length: 15 residues. Germline lookup yields CDR1 MGHRA and CDR2 YSYEKL. The CDR3 DNA reads as TGCGCCAGCAGCCACCCCGGGCCCTTGTACAATGAGCAGTTCTTC. It encodes CASSHPGPLYNEQFF.

V and J are TRBV29-1 and TRBJ1-2; D uncertain. Per germline, CDR1 SQVTM and CDR2 ANQGSEA. This CDR3 comprises 12 residues. V gave up 4 bases and J gave up 1 base, with 7 bases separating them. The CDR3 reads CSVGGFNYGYTF. CDR3 sequence (DNA): TGCAGCGTTGGTGGGTTTAACTATGGCTACACCTTC.

The chain has TRBV7-8 and TRBJ2-7; D possibly uses TRBD1 or TRBD2 (5 bases each). This CDR3 comprises 16 residues. The germline V gene encodes CDR1 SGHVS and CDR2 FQNEAQ. V dropped 0 bases and J dropped 0 bases, with 12 bases sitting between them. CDR3 region: CASSLALWGSSYEQYF. CDR3 in DNA: TGTGCCAGCAGCTTAGCTCTCTGGGGGAGCTCCTACGAGCAGTACTTC.

The chain links TRBV10-3 to TRBJ2-1; D gene uncertain. The CDR3 spans 14 residues. The V gene's germline CDR1 is ENHRY and CDR2 SYGVKD. V lost 3 bases, J lost 3 bases, and 9 bases lay in between. The CDR3 DNA follows: TGTGCCATCAGTGAACTAAAAGGCTACAATGAGCAGTTCTTC. Its translation: CAISELKGYNEQFF.

This clonotype was picked up a small number of times. The V call is TRBV29-1, the J call TRBJ2-7, with D perhaps matching TRBD2 (5 bases). Germline V gives CDR1 SQVTM, CDR2 ANQGSEA. The CDR3 is 11 residues long. V was cut by 5 bases and J by 6 bases, with 11 bases left in between. The CDR3 DNA is TGCAGCGTTCGGGGTAGAGGCGAGCAGTACTTC. Protein: CSVRGRGEQYF.

This clonotype was picked up a small number of times. The chain couples TRBV7-6 to TRBJ2-3; TRBD2 matches at 8 bases. The CDR3 spans 15 residues. The V gene's germline CDR1 is SGHVS and CDR2 FNYEAQ. The V and J ends lost 4 bases and 3 bases, in that order; junction bases with no gene match: 6. CDR3 sequence reads: CASSSSGLGTDTQYF. CDR3 sequence (DNA): TGTGCCAGCAGCTCCTCGGGACTAGGGACAGATACGCAGTATTTT.

The J gene is TRBJ1-2, the V gene TRBV29-1; TRBD1 matches at 11 bases. The germline gives CDR1 SQVTM, CDR2 ANQGSEA. The CDR3 is made up of 11 amino acids. Here the CDR3 reads CGDGTGGGYTF. The CDR3 DNA follows: TGCGGCGACGGGACAGGGGGAGGCTACACCTTC.

As concerns this clonotype: Germline is not matched at one junction end, which may reflect a read error. J is TRBJ2-1 and V is TRBV27; 10 nucleotides match TRBD2. CDR3 length: 16 residues. Germline V gene data show CDR1 as MNHEY and CDR2 as SMNVEV (reference sequence). DNA of the CDR3: TGTGCCAGCAGTTTCCAGCGGGGGGGGACCTACGATGAGCAGTTCTTC. This translates into CASSFQRGGTYDEQFF.

A few counts support this clonotype. This chain uses TRBV3-1 with TRBJ2-5, with 13 bases that match TRBD2. V lost 5 bases, J lost 5 bases, and 5 bases stayed unmatched. The CDR3 consists of 15 residues. Germline CDR1 is LGHDT and CDR2 is YNNKEL (reference sequence). The DNA for the CDR3 is TGTGCCAGCAGCTGGACTAGCGGGGGTTTGGAGACCCAGTACTTC. Amino acids: CASSWTSGGLETQYF.

This clonotype was counted only a few times. V usage is TRBV28 and J usage is TRBJ2-7; D perhaps matches TRBD2 (6 bases). The V and J ends lost 1 base and 2 bases respectively, with 12 bases between them. The CDR3 length is 15 residues. Germline CDR1 and CDR2: MDHEN and SYDVKM. This CDR3 is CASSLSAGPTYEQYF. DNA for the CDR3: TGTGCCAGCAGTTTATCCGCGGGACCAACCTACGAGCAGTACTTC.

The chain couples TRBV10-2 to TRBJ2-1; 7 nucleotides match TRBD1. V lost 6 bases and J lost 10; bases outside the gene matches: 15. The CDR3 is 15 amino acids. Germline V gene lookup returns CDR1 WSHSY and CDR2 SAAADI. In DNA, the CDR3 is TGCGCCAGCAGAAATTACCGGGACAGTACCTACGAGCAGTTCTTC. This encodes CASRNYRDSTYEQFF.

This clonotype was counted between two and nine times. The chain combines TRBV5-1 with TRBJ2-1; 8 nucleotides agree with TRBD2. Germline V gives CDR1 SGHRS, CDR2 YFSETQ. This CDR3 is 16 amino acids long. Trimming removed 1 base from V and 2 bases from J; junction bases left unmatched: 5. The CDR3, as DNA: TGCGCCAGCAGCTTGCCCCGGACTAGCACCTACAATGAGCAGTTCTTC. Amino acid sequence: CASSLPRTSTYNEQFF. Full variable domain (missing parts from reference TRBV5-1 and TRBJ2-1): KAGVTQTPRYLIKTRGQQVTLSCSPISGHRSVSWYQQTPGQGLQFLFEYFSETQRNKGNFPGRFSGRQFSNSRSEMNVSTLELGDSALYLCASSLPRTSTYNEQFFGPGTRLTVL.

This clonotype turned up a few times. The V call is TRBV20-1, the J call TRBJ1-1; 8 positions agree with TRBD1. The CDR3 is 14 amino acids. Germline V gene data show CDR1 as DFQATT and CDR2 as SNEGSKA (reference sequence). The V and J ends lost 0 bases and 8 bases, in that order; junction bases with no gene match: 8. DNA for the CDR3: TGCAGTGCTAGAGATTGGGCAGGGGGCTTCGAAGCTTTCTTT. This codes for CSARDWAGGFEAFF.

As regards this clonotype: A read error may produce the germline difference seen at one junction end. This chain joins TRBV15 and TRBJ1-4; weak D call: TRBD1 (6 bases). Germline assignment: CDR1 LNHNV and CDR2 YYDKDF (reference sequence). The CDR3 is 16 residues long. CDR3 protein: CATSRHRGSTNEKLIF. Here the CDR3 DNA reads TGTGCCACCAGCAGGCATAGGGGGTCAACTAATGAAAAACTGATTTTT.